These T cell receptor beta chains were read from a single sample in a study of cytomegalovirus exposure and HLA in healthy donors. TCRdb's copy holds only in-frame clones and misses some; the assay was immunoSEQ multiplex PCR. The repertoire holds 100,000 to 150,000 clones, about three quarters seen once, with 1.9% in the top ten. What was sequenced was PBMCs. These receptors originate from a man aged 45-65 years in good health and CMV-seronegative. CDR3s include the opening cysteine and the closing phenylalanine or tryptophan. A D gene is named only where the DNA matches it firmly. For some rows the clone size is stated as once, few or many, or as a class when expanded; others skip it.

TRBJ2-6 TRBD2 TRBV7-2 NA CASSPGTTGANVLTF TGTGCCAGCAGCCCCGGGACTACTGGGGCCAACGTCCTGACTTTC
TRBJ2-1 TRBD1 TRBV10-3 NA CAISRQGGNEQFF TGTGCCATCAGTCGACAGGGGGGCAATGAGCAGTTCTTC
TRBJ1-5 NA TRBV6-5 NA CASSSPGRGANQPQHF TGTGCCAGCAGTTCCCCAGGCCGGGGGGCGAATCAGCCCCAGCATTTT
TRBJ2-7 NA TRBV6-4 few CASSDSRTRRDSYEQYF TGTGCCAGCAGTGACTCGAGAACGCGACGGGACTCCTACGAGCAGTACTTC
TRBJ2-1 TRBD2 TRBV4-1 NA CASSPLLRLANEQFF TGCGCCAGCAGCCCCCTCTTGAGACTAGCTAATGAGCAGTTCTTC
TRBJ2-5 TRBD2 TRBV4-1 NA CASSQGLAGGLETQYF TGCGCCAGCAGCCAAGGACTAGCGGGGGGGCTGGAGACCCAGTACTTC
TRBJ1-6 TRBD1 TRBV6-6 NA CASSRGQGNNSPLHF TGTGCCAGCAGTAGGGGACAGGGGAATAATTCACCCCTCCACTTT
TRBJ2-3 NA TRBV5-4 NA CASSLTGTDTQYF TGTGCCAGCAGCTTAACAGGGACAGATACGCAGTATTTT
TRBJ1-1 NA TRBV2 NA CASGRALNTEAFF TGTGCCAGCGGCAGGGCACTGAACACTGAAGCTTTCTTT
TRBJ1-2 NA TRBV18 NA CASSLETVYGYTF TGTGCCAGCTCACTGGAGACAGTCTATGGCTACACCTTC
TRBJ1-1 NA TRBV29-1 NA CSAEAMNTEAFF TGCAGCGCAGAGGCAATGAACACTGAAGCTTTCTTT
TRBJ1-2 NA TRBV19 NA CASSKRDYGYTF TGTGCCAGTAGTAAGCGAGACTATGGCTACACCTTC
TRBJ1-5 NA TRBV18 NA CASSPGREDNQPQHF TGTGCCAGCTCACCGGGCAGGGAGGACAATCAGCCCCAGCATTTT
TRBJ1-1 TRBD1 TRBV5-1 NA CASDLGGPGDTEAFF TGCGCCAGCGACCTAGGGGGCCCGGGAGACACTGAAGCTTTCTTT
TRBJ2-5 TRBD1 TRBV7-8 NA CASSLSTGDIGETQYF TGTGCCAGCAGCTTATCAACAGGGGATATAGGAGAGACCCAGTACTTC
TRBJ2-6 TRBD2 TRBV7-6 NA CASSLVASGGPDSGANVLTF TGTGCCAGCAGCTTAGTCGCTAGCGGGGGGCCGGACTCTGGGGCCAACGTCCTGACTTTC
TRBJ1-3 TRBD1 TRBV12-5 NA CASGLRTGRNTIYF TGTGCTAGTGGTTTGCGGACAGGCCGAAACACCATATATTTT
TRBJ1-1 NA TRBV28 NA CASSSTGEAFF TGTGCCAGCAGTTCGACGGGTGAAGCTTTCTTT
TRBJ2-3 TRBD2 TRBV9 NA CASSVVPASGGFTDTQYF TGTGCCAGCAGCGTAGTACCCGCCAGCGGGGGGTTCACAGATACGCAGTATTTT
TRBJ1-2 NA TRBV5-6 NA CASSLGTGNYGYTF TGTGCCAGCAGCTTGGGCACAGGGAACTATGGCTACACCTTC
TRBJ1-3 NA TRBV5-6 NA CASSSRLISGNTIYF TGTGCCAGCAGCTCCAGGCTGATCTCTGGAAACACCATATATTTT
TRBJ2-7 TRBD1 TRBV5-1 NA CASSFGRGPSYEQYF TGCGCCAGCAGCTTCGGCAGGGGGCCCTCCTACGAGCAGTACTTC
TRBJ2-2 TRBD2 TRBV13 NA CASSPGLAGDYEREELFF TGTGCCAGCAGCCCTGGACTAGCGGGGGACTATGAACGGGAGGAGCTGTTTTTT